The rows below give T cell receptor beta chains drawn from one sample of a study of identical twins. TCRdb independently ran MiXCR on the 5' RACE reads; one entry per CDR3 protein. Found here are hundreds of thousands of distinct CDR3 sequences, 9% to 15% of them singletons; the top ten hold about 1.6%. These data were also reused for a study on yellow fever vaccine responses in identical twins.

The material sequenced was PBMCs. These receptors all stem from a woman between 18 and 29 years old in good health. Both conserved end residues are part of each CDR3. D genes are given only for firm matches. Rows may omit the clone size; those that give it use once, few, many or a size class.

CASSYTPGGSYEQYF | TGTGCCAGCAGTTACACACCAGGGGGTTCCTACGAGCAGTACTTC | TRBD1 | TRBJ2-7 | . | TRBV6-5 | 15
CSATLSERGVNTQYF | TGCAGTGCTACTCTTTCAGAGCGGGGGGTAAATACGCAGTATTTT | TRBD2 | TRBJ2-3 | few | TRBV20-1 | 15
CATSSFGLLTGQTNYGYTF | TGTGCCACCAGTTCTTTCGGGCTCTTGACAGGACAAACTAACTATGGCTACACCTTC | . | TRBJ1-2 | few | TRBV15 | 19
CSARGVRLLKADTQYF | TGCAGTGCTAGAGGGGTGCGACTCCTAAAGGCAGATACGCAGTATTTT | . | TRBJ2-3 | . | TRBV20-1 | 16
CASSFEREAFF | TGTGCCAGCAGCTTCGAGCGGGAGGCTTTCTTT | . | TRBJ1-1 | . | TRBV7-9 | 11
CSAWDSSGANVLTF | TGCAGTGCTTGGGACAGCTCTGGGGCCAACGTCCTGACTTTC | TRBD1 | TRBJ2-6 | . | TRBV20-1 | 14
CASSLGLEPSNTQYF | TGTGCCAGCAGCCTCGGACTAGAACCCTCAAATACGCAGTATTTT | TRBD2 | TRBJ2-3 | few | TRBV5-6 | 15
CASSFSAGVADTQYF | TGTGCCAGCAGCTTTTCTGCGGGGGTGGCAGATACGCAGTATTTT | TRBD2 | TRBJ2-3 | . | TRBV5-5 | 15
CASRPLAGVPGEQYF | TGTGCCAGCAGGCCTCTAGCGGGAGTACCGGGCGAGCAGTACTTC | TRBD2 | TRBJ2-7 | few | TRBV6-1 | 15
CASLQDRDRYNEQFF | TGTGCCAGTCTTCAGGACAGGGACAGATACAATGAGCAGTTCTTC | TRBD1 | TRBJ2-1 | . | TRBV6-2/TRBV6-3 | 15
CASSLAGWGSETQYF | TGTGCCAGCAGCTTAGCAGGGTGGGGATCAGAGACCCAGTACTTC | . | TRBJ2-5 | few | TRBV7-8 | 15
CASSEPLAGMDHTQYF | TGTGCCAGCAGCGAACCACTAGCGGGAATGGATCATACGCAGTATTTT | TRBD2 | TRBJ2-3 | . | TRBV7-9 | 16
CASSLVLLAGRTYNEQFF | TGTGCCAGCAGCTTAGTGCTTTTAGCGGGGAGGACCTACAATGAGCAGTTCTTC | TRBD2 | TRBJ2-1 | . | TRBV7-2 | 18
CASSRGNRVSTGELFF | TGTGCCAGCAGTCGGGGGAACCGGGTTAGCACCGGGGAGCTGTTTTTT | . | TRBJ2-2 | . | TRBV7-9 | 16
CASSLVGGGREAFF | TGTGCCAGCAGCTTAGTCGGGGGGGGCCGTGAAGCTTTCTTT | . | TRBJ1-1 | few | TRBV7-2 | 14
CSARDQASTDTQYF | TGCAGTGCTAGAGACCAAGCGAGCACAGATACGCAGTATTTT | . | TRBJ2-3 | . | TRBV20-1 | 14
CASSFAGGRRETQYF | TGCGCCAGCAGCTTTGCAGGGGGGCGAAGGGAGACCCAGTACTTC | . | TRBJ2-5 | . | TRBV5-1 | 15
CASSITGTDSRKAQYF | TGTGCCAGCAGTATAACCGGGACAGACTCCCGGAAGGCCCAGTACTTC | TRBD1 | TRBJ2-5 | few | TRBV28 | 16